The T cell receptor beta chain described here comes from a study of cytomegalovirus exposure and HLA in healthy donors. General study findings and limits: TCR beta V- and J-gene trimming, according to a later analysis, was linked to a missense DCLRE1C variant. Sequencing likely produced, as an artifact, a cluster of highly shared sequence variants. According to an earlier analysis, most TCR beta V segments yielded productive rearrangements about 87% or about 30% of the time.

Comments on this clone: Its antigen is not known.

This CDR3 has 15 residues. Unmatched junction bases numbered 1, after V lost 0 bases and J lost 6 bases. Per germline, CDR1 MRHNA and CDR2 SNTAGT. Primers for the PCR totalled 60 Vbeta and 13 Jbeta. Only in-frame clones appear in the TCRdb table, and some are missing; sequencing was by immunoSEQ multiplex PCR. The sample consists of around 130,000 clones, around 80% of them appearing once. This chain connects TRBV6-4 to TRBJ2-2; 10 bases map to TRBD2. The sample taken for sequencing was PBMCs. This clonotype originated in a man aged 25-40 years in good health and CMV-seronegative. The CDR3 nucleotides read TGTGCCAGCAGTGACTCAGCGGGGGGGCCCGGGGAGCTGTTTTTT. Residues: CASSDSAGGPGELFF.